A single sample gave rise to the 30 T cell receptor beta chains below, sequenced in a study of cytomegalovirus exposure and HLA in healthy donors. With 60 Vbeta and 13 Jbeta primers, the PCR was carried out. Some clones are missing from TCRdb's copy, which holds only in-frame ones; the method was immunoSEQ multiplex PCR. The sample contains some 120,000 clones, around 80% of which appear only once. The sequencing sample was made of PBMCs. The receptor source for this set is a female donor in good health and CMV-seronegative.

This chain uses TRBV6-5 with TRBJ1-2; no clear D gene. This CDR3 region has 15 residues. With 6 bases removed from V and 1 base from J, the gap between germline ends came to 15 bases. Germline V gene lookup returns CDR1 MNHEY and CDR2 SVGAGI. The DNA of the CDR3 is TGTGCCAGCAGCCCCCCCGGGTTTGGTAACTATGGCTACACCTTC. This codes for CASSPPGFGNYGYTF.

The chain is built from TRBV11-2 and TRBJ1-1; D unresolved. The V end lost 6 bases, the J end lost 4 bases, and 12 bases lay between the germline ends. The V gene's germline CDR1 is SGHAT and CDR2 FQNNGV. CDR3 length: 13 residues. As DNA, the CDR3 is TGTGCCAGCAGTCCTGGGCGGGGCACTGAAGCTTTCTTT. Protein: CASSPGRGTEAFF.

V is TRBV5-4 and J is TRBJ1-4; maybe TRBD1 (6 bases). There are 17 residues in the CDR3. Trimming left V 3 bases short and J 0 bases short, with 15 bases between. The germline V gene has CDR1 SGHNT and CDR2 YYREEE (reference sequence). The CDR3 is CASSSVGRGATNEKLFF. The CDR3 DNA sequence: TGTGCCAGCAGCTCCGTGGGCAGGGGCGCAACTAATGAAAAACTGTTTTTT.

The rearrangement links TRBV2 to TRBJ2-3; tentative D call: TRBD1 (6 bases). Germline V lookup: CDR1 SNHLY, CDR2 FYNNEI. CDR3 length: 15 residues. The ends were cut back, 3 bases at V and 2 bases at J, with 12 bases in the middle. The CDR3 loop reads CASSEGAPVTDTQYF. CDR3 nucleotide sequence: TGTGCCAGCAGTGAGGGGGCCCCCGTCACAGATACGCAGTATTTT.

This chain connects TRBV6-1 to TRBJ2-2, with 12 nucleotides matching TRBD1. Germline CDR1 reads MNHNS; CDR2 reads SASEGT. CDR3 length: 15 residues. The J segment lost 5 bases and the V segment lost 5 bases, leaving 3 bases of the junction unmatched. CDR3 coding DNA: TGTGCCAGCAGTCGGGACAGGGGGCGGACCGGGGAGCTGTTTTTT. Protein: CASSRDRGRTGELFF.

The rearrangement uses TRBV6-6 and TRBJ2-7; possible D gene TRBD1, 6 bases. This CDR3 comprises 13 residues. V was clipped by 6 bases and J by 5 bases, with 14 bases between them. Germline CDR1 reads MNHNY; CDR2 reads SVGAGI (reference sequence). The CDR3 reads CASSQGGLHEQYF. In DNA, the CDR3 is TGTGCCAGCAGCCAAGGGGGTTTACACGAGCAGTACTTC.

This chain links TRBV18 with TRBJ1-1; D may be TRBD1 (5 bases). The CDR3 totals 15 residues. The V gene's germline CDR1 is KGHSH and CDR2 LQKENI. V lost 3 bases and J 0 bases, leaving 11 bases between the germline ends. CDR3 in DNA: TGTGCCAGCTCACCGGGGGGGAGCGTGAACACTGAAGCTTTCTTT. It translates to CASSPGGSVNTEAFF. Complete variable domain (other parts from reference TRBV18 and TRBJ1-1): NAGVMQNPRHLVRRRGQEARLRCSPMKGHSHVYWYRQLPEEGLKFMVYLQKENIIDESGMPKERFSAEFPKEGPSILRIQQVVRGDSAAYFCASSPGGSVNTEAFFGQGTRLTVV.

The V gene is TRBV27, the J gene TRBJ2-1; D gene uncertain. V dropped 5 bases and J dropped 0 bases, with 14 bases sitting between them. The CDR3 is 16 residues long. Germline V gene lookup returns CDR1 MNHEY and CDR2 SMNVEV (reference sequence). The CDR3 here is CASSPTLAYSYNEQFF. The CDR3 nucleotides are TGTGCCAGCAGTCCGACTCTGGCGTACTCCTACAATGAGCAGTTCTTC.

This clone appeared a few times. The gene calls are TRBV7-9 and TRBJ1-4; D gene unclear. The CDR3 length is 15 residues. V was trimmed by 4 bases and J by 2 bases, leaving 11 bases between them. Germline values: CDR1 SEHNR, CDR2 FQNEAQ (reference sequence). This chain's CDR3 is CASSSHLATNEKLFF. In DNA form, the CDR3 reads TGTGCCAGCAGCTCTCACCTAGCGACTAATGAAAAACTGTTTTTT.

J is TRBJ1-3 and V is TRBV7-2; 8 bases are shared with TRBD1. The CDR3 length is 16 residues. J gave up 8 bases and V 5 bases, and 14 bases lay outside the gene matches. Germline loops: CDR1 SGHTA, CDR2 FQGNSA. The CDR3 reads CASSLQGAKNGDTIYF. As DNA, the CDR3 is TGTGCCAGCAGCCTTCAGGGGGCGAAAAATGGCGACACCATATATTTT.

The rearrangement uses TRBV29-1 and TRBJ2-4; 7 bases map to TRBD2. The V gene end was trimmed by 3 bases and the J gene end by 4 bases; junction bases not matched to a gene: 18. The CDR3 has 18 residues. Germline CDR1 and CDR2: SQVTM and ANQGSEA. The CDR3 bases are TGCAGCGTTGATTTGGGTTTAAGCGGGGTAGGAGCGAAAAACATTCAGTACTTC. Its translation: CSVDLGLSGVGAKNIQYF.

The sample holds a few counts of this clone. This rearrangement joins TRBV7-9 to TRBJ1-6; 10 nucleotides align to TRBD1. CDR3 length: 17 residues. The J segment lost 7 bases and the V segment lost 5 bases, leaving 11 bases of the junction unmatched. In germline, CDR1 is SEHNR, CDR2 FQNEAQ (reference sequence). In DNA form, the CDR3 reads TGTGCCAGCAGCCCCCGGGACAGGGGTTATGGAAATTCACCCCTCCACTTT. It is translated as CASSPRDRGYGNSPLHF. The whole variable domain, remainder taken from reference TRBV7-9 and TRBJ1-6, is DTGVSQNPRHKITKRGQNVTFRCDPISEHNRLYWYRQTLGQGPEFLTYFQNEAQLEKSRLLSDRFSAERPKGSFSTLEIQRTEQGDSAMYLCASSPRDRGYGNSPLHFGNGTRLTVT.

The table lists this clone with a few counts. V usage is TRBV5-1 and J usage is TRBJ1-1; the D is unclear. The length of the CDR3 is 13 residues. CDR1 is SGHRS and CDR2 is YFSETQ in the germline V gene. Trimming shortened V by 5 bases and J by 4 bases, and 12 bases separated the two germline ends. This CDR3 is CASRDRVGTEAFF. The CDR3, as DNA: TGCGCCAGCAGAGATAGAGTCGGCACTGAAGCTTTCTTT.

CDR3 in amino acids: CASGLAPGLRKDGRPTDTQYF. In nucleotides, the CDR3 is TGTGCTAGTGGTTTGGCGCCGGGACTTAGAAAAGATGGTCGTCCCACAGATACGCAGTATTTT. The chain carries TRBV12-5 and TRBJ2-3; D perhaps matches TRBD2 (6 bases). The V gene lost 1 base and the J gene lost 2 bases, with 28 bases spanning the gap. CDR1 and CDR2 from the germline V gene are LGHNT and FRNRAP. The CDR3 extends over 21 amino acids.

The chain has TRBV27 and TRBJ1-4; maybe TRBD1 (6 bases). The CDR3 has 14 amino acids. Germline V lookup: CDR1 MNHEY, CDR2 SMNVEV (reference sequence). V lost 5 bases and J lost 4, with 11 bases in between. The chain's CDR3 is CASSLQGGNEKLFF. The CDR3 DNA is TGTGCCAGCAGTCTACAGGGTGGTAATGAAAAACTGTTTTTT.

This chain uses TRBV6-1 with TRBJ1-1, with 8 bases identical to TRBD1. Germline-derived CDR1 and CDR2 are MNHNS and SASEGT. The CDR3 is 14 amino acids. The V gene end was trimmed by 6 bases and the J gene end by 0 bases; junction bases not matched to a gene: 3. The CDR3 region has the DNA TGTGCCAGCAGCGTGACAGGGGTGAACACTGAAGCTTTCTTT. It is translated as CASSVTGVNTEAFF.

This clone has a single count. This chain links TRBV30 with TRBJ1-2, with 8 bases that match TRBD1. V lost 2 bases to trimming and J lost 6 bases; unmatched junction nucleotides: 5. The CDR3 consists of 13 residues. The germline V gene encodes CDR1 GTSNPN and CDR2 SVGIG (reference sequence). CDR3 region: CAWSKGQGNGYTF. CDR3 nucleotide sequence: TGTGCCTGGAGTAAAGGACAGGGAAATGGCTACACCTTC.

This chain links TRBV30 with TRBJ2-5, with a possible D match to TRBD1 (5 bases). This CDR3 spans 15 amino acids. The germline V gene has CDR1 GTSNPN and CDR2 SVGIG (reference sequence). The ends were cut back, 0 bases at V and 3 bases at J, with 14 bases in the middle. CDR3 amino acids: CAWSVLGGAKETQYF. CDR3 DNA sequence: TGTGCCTGGAGTGTACTCGGTGGGGCTAAAGAGACCCAGTACTTC.

The chain recombines TRBV5-1 with TRBJ2-3; TRBD2 might be the D (6 bases). This CDR3 spans 19 amino acids. From germline, CDR1 is SGHRS and CDR2 YFSETQ. The V end lost 0 bases, the J end lost 4 bases, and 24 bases lay between the germline ends. The CDR3 is CASSLVGGTNGAMADTQYF. The CDR3 DNA sequence: TGCGCCAGCAGCTTGGTAGGAGGGACGAATGGAGCTATGGCAGATACGCAGTATTTT.

J is TRBJ2-7 and V is TRBV6-1; D might be TRBD1 (5 bases). The CDR3 totals 16 residues. Trimming stripped 2 bases from V and 2 bases from J, with 16 bases between. Germline V lookup: CDR1 MNHNS, CDR2 SASEGT. CDR3 sequence: CASSESGAGLTYEQYF. DNA of the CDR3: TGTGCCAGCAGTGAAAGTGGGGCAGGGCTGACCTACGAGCAGTACTTC.

This chain uses TRBV6-4 with TRBJ2-2, with 16 bases identical to TRBD2. This CDR3 region has 17 residues. Trimming took 4 bases from V and 7 from J; bases not matched to a gene: 6. Germline lookup yields CDR1 MRHNA and CDR2 SNTAGT. The CDR3 loop reads CASSGGLAGGPGGELFF. In DNA form, the CDR3 reads TGTGCCAGCAGTGGGGGACTAGCGGGGGGGCCCGGCGGGGAGCTGTTTTTT.

This rearrangement joins TRBV9 to TRBJ2-1; no reliable D call. This CDR3 has 15 amino acids. Germline assignment: CDR1 SGDLS and CDR2 YYNGEE. The V end was cut by 4 bases, the J end by 8 bases, with 19 bases between. The CDR3 is CASSLRVGLSDEQFF. The CDR3 DNA sequence: TGTGCCAGCAGCCTCCGGGTGGGTCTGTCGGATGAGCAGTTCTTC.

The chain combines TRBV19 with TRBJ1-1; D unresolved. The CDR3 runs to 12 residues. V gave up 1 base and J gave up 11 bases, with 11 bases separating them. Germline V gene data show CDR1 as LNHDA and CDR2 as SQIVND (reference sequence). CDR3 loop: CASSIVNGEAFF. CDR3 bases: TGTGCCAGTAGTATAGTGAACGGAGAGGCTTTCTTT.

The chain joins TRBV7-8 to TRBJ2-2, with D perhaps matching TRBD1 (6 bases). The CDR3 is 21 amino acids. V was clipped by 1 base and J by 4 bases, with 28 bases between them. Germline CDR1 and CDR2: SGHVS and FQNEAQ. The CDR3, as DNA: TGTGCCAGCAGCTTAGAATCCACAAGACGAGGGGGTGGACCGGGCACCGGGGAGCTGTTTTTT. This encodes CASSLESTRRGGGPGTGELFF.

The gene calls are TRBV14 and TRBJ2-2, with TRBD2 matching 13 bases. Germline V CDR1 and CDR2: SGHDN, FVKESK. The V gene end was trimmed by 5 bases and the J gene end by 9 bases; junction bases not matched to a gene: 3. The CDR3 is 14 amino acids. This CDR3 is CASSEGLAGRELFF. As DNA, the CDR3 is TGTGCCAGCAGCGAGGGACTAGCGGGGCGGGAGCTGTTTTTT.

The gene calls are TRBV2 and TRBJ1-2; D is unclear. Germline values: CDR1 SNHLY, CDR2 FYNNEI. This CDR3 has 11 amino acids. The germline V and J ends were trimmed by 8 bases and 4 bases, with 8 bases remaining between them. In nucleotides, the CDR3 is TGTGCCAGCTCTATTCCCTATGGCTACACCTTC. Translating gives CASSIPYGYTF.

This clone was detected only a few times. This chain links TRBV6-6 with TRBJ1-2, with 7 positions matching TRBD1. The CDR3 contains 13 residues. J gave up 4 bases and V 7 bases, and 6 bases lay outside the gene matches. Per the germline V gene, CDR1 is MNHNY and CDR2 is SVGAGI (reference sequence). The CDR3 DNA is TGTGCCAGCACTCTGGGACAGTCCTATGGCTACACCTTC. This translates into CASTLGQSYGYTF.

The chain combines TRBV19 with TRBJ2-6; D is unresolved. Germline lookup yields CDR1 LNHDA and CDR2 SQIVND (reference sequence). The CDR3 is 15 residues long. V was shortened by 5 bases and J by 0 bases, with 8 bases between the two germline ends. The CDR3 reads CASSPSLSGANVLTF. CDR3 nucleotide sequence: TGTGCCAGTAGTCCCAGTCTCTCTGGGGCCAACGTCCTGACTTTC. The full variable domain, completed using reference TRBV19 and TRBJ2-6, is DGGITQSPKYLFRKEGQNVTLSCEQNLNHDAMYWYRQDPGQGLRLIYYSQIVNDFQKGDIAEGYSVSREKKESFPLTVTSAQKNPTAFYLCASSPSLSGANVLTFGAGSRLTVL.

The J gene is TRBJ1-2, the V gene TRBV2; the D gene is possibly TRBD1 (6 bases). V dropped 6 bases and J dropped 11 bases, with 19 bases sitting between them. The germline V gene encodes CDR1 SNHLY and CDR2 FYNNEI. CDR3 size: 13 residues. CDR3 coding DNA: TGTGCCAGCAGGGTAACAGGGCGCAGAGGGTACACCTTC. The encoded protein is CASRVTGRRGYTF. The variable domain in full, completed from reference TRBV2 and TRBJ1-2, reads EPEVTQTPSHQVTQMGQEVILRCVPISNHLYFYWYRQILGQKVEFLVSFYNNEISEKSEIFDDQFSVERPDGSNFTLKIRSTKLEDSAMYFCASRVTGRRGYTFGSGTRLTVV.

This chain links TRBV6-1 with TRBJ1-2; no definite D call. The CDR3 covers 11 residues. Trimming removed 3 bases from V and 10 bases from J, with 9 bases in between. Germline values: CDR1 MNHNS, CDR2 SASEGT. CDR3 loop: CASSDGRDYTF. CDR3 in DNA: TGTGCCAGCAGTGACGGGCGGGACTACACCTTC.